This T cell receptor beta chain was captured in a study of high-grade serous ovarian cancer treatment subgroups. Assay: immunoSEQ multiplex PCR; the TCRdb copy retains only in-frame clones and omits some. The table includes around 4,500 clones, roughly four fifths detected once. Tumor samples were obtained before definitive surgery or chemotherapy. The germline V and J ends were trimmed by 4 bases and 4 bases, with 14 bases remaining between them. CDR3 length: 14 residues. Germline V CDR1 and CDR2: SGHRS, YFSETQ. The source of this sequence is a human donor with high-grade serous ovarian cancer. The material sequenced was tumor tissue. The chain combines TRBV5-1 with TRBJ2-5; tentatively, D is TRBD1 or TRBD2 (5 bases each). DNA for the CDR3: TGCGCCAGCAGCCCTCGGGACCCCCGAGAGACCCAGTACTTC. It is translated as CASSPRDPRETQYF.